The present T cell receptor beta chain was sequenced within a study of blood T cell repertoires in COVID-19. As for the study in general: Sites across the United States, Italy and Spain contributed samples from acute and convalescent COVID-19. T cells, B-cell-depleted T cells, or PBMCs supplied cDNA or gDNA.

Generated by immunoSEQ multiplex PCR, the TCRdb table keeps only in-frame clones and is missing some. The data hold 250,000 to 300,000 clones, with 83% observed a single time. Germline V gives CDR1 GTSNPN, CDR2 SVGIG (reference sequence). The CDR3 consists of 17 residues. Trimming took 0 bases from V and 6 from J; bases not matched to a gene: 15. The sequence derives from a man aged 55 to 70 who had recovered from COVID-19. Sequenced input: peripheral blood. The V and J genes are TRBV30 and TRBJ2-7; 9 nucleotides align to TRBD1. The chain's CDR3 is CAWSVLGWGQGLGEQYF. The CDR3, as DNA: TGTGCCTGGAGTGTACTGGGTTGGGGACAGGGTCTCGGCGAGCAGTACTTC.